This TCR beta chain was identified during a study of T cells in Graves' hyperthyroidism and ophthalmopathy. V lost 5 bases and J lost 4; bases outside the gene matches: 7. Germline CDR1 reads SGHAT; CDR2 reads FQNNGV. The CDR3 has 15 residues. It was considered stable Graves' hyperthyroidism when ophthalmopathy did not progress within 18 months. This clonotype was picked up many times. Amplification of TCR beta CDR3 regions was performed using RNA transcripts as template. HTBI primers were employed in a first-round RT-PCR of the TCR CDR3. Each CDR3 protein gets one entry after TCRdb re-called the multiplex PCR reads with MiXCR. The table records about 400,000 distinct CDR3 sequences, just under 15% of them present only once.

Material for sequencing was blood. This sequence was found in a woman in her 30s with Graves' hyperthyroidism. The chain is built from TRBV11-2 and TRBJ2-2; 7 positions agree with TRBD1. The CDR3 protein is CASSTRQGITGELFF. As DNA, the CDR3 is TGTGCCAGCAGCACCCGACAGGGAATCACCGGGGAGCTGTTTTTT. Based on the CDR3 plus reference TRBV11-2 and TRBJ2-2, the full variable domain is EAGVAQSPRYKIIEKRQSVAFWCNPISGHATLYWYQQILGQGPKLLIQFQNNGVVDDSQLPKDRFSAERLKGVDSTLKIQPAKLEDSAVYLCASSTRQGITGELFFGEGSRLTVL.